The 17 T cell receptor beta chains below were found in one sample sequenced in a study of beta chain features in type 1 diabetes. Study-wide results and caveats: Significant though moderate, a shortening of TCRB CDR3s appeared in all four CD4+ subsets of Type 1 diabetes patients.

Every isolated RNA sample was fully reverse transcribed, so sequencing captured expressed TCRB transcripts. The table came from immunoSEQ multiplex PCR; TCRdb's copy has only in-frame clones and leaves some out. The repertoire holds approximately 150,000 clones, over 55% seen once, with around 0.096% in the top ten. Their cognate antigens are unknown. Input material: naive CD4+ T cells from blood. The receptors originated from a man under 40 with type 1 diabetes.

This sequence joins TRBV30 and TRBJ2-3; D gene ambiguous. The CDR3 spans 15 residues. Trimming pared 1 base from V and 1 base from J, leaving 12 bases between. CDR1 GTSNPN and CDR2 SVGIG come from the germline V gene (reference sequence). Written as DNA, the CDR3 is TGTGCCTGGAGTGCCGGCAGTGGGGGCACAGATACGCAGTATTTT. Amino acids: CAWSAGSGGTDTQYF.

The chain combines TRBV30 with TRBJ2-7; 10 bases line up with TRBD2. Looked up from germline, CDR1 is GTSNPN and CDR2 is SVGIG (reference sequence). The V segment lost 0 bases and the J segment 2 bases; nucleotides outside the gene matches: 7. The CDR3 is 16 residues long. The chain's CDR3 is CAWSVLRTSGAYEQYF. CDR3 sequence (DNA): TGTGCCTGGAGTGTACTTCGCACTAGCGGGGCCTACGAGCAGTACTTC.

The genes are TRBV30 and TRBJ1-1; TRBD1 aligns across 8 bases. Germline trimming cut 3 bases from V and 4 bases from J; bases unmatched to any gene: 4. Germline CDR1 and CDR2: GTSNPN and SVGIG (reference sequence). The CDR3 runs 13 residues. The CDR3 sequence is CAWRNRGATEAFF. The CDR3 coding sequence is TGTGCCTGGAGAAACAGGGGGGCCACTGAAGCTTTCTTT.

V gene TRBV7-2 combines with J gene TRBJ2-7; TRBD1 aligns across 10 bases. CDR3 length equals 15 residues. The J segment lost 6 bases and the V segment lost 1 base, leaving 6 bases of the junction unmatched. CDR1 SGHTA and CDR2 FQGNSA come from the germline V gene. The CDR3 bases are TGTGCCAGCAGCTTAGTCGGGACAGGGGAAATCGAGCAGTACTTC. Translated, it gives CASSLVGTGEIEQYF.

This clone turned up a few times. CDR3 coding DNA: TGCAGCGTGGCTGGGACTAGCCAAAGCACAGATACGCAGTATTTT. It is translated as CSVAGTSQSTDTQYF. The chain links TRBV29-1 to TRBJ2-3; 9 positions match TRBD2. V trimming: 6 bases; J trimming: 0 bases; junction bases outside the gene matches: 7. CDR3 length: 15 amino acids. The germline gives CDR1 SQVTM, CDR2 ANQGSEA.

The V gene is TRBV4-3, the J gene TRBJ2-6; possible D gene TRBD1, 5 bases. This CDR3 is built from 17 residues. Trimming cost V 3 bases and J 0 bases, with 12 bases left between them. CDR1 is LGHNA and CDR2 is YSLEER in the germline V gene. CDR3 residues: CASSQQTAYSGANVLTF. As DNA, the CDR3 is TGCGCCAGCAGCCAGCAGACAGCCTACTCTGGGGCCAACGTCCTGACTTTC.

This clone showed up just a few times. DNA for the CDR3: TGTGCCAGCTCACCACCGTCCTACGAGCAGTACTTC. Amino acids: CASSPPSYEQYF. The rearrangement uses TRBV18 and TRBJ2-7, with D uncertain. CDR1 is KGHSH and CDR2 is LQKENI in the germline V gene. Trimming took off 0 bases at V and 1 base at J, with 1 base between the two ends. The CDR3 extends over 12 amino acids.

This sequence joins TRBV7-2 and TRBJ2-6; no clear D. The germline CDR1 and CDR2 sequences are SGHTA and FQGNSA. The CDR3 has 16 residues. Trimming cost V 7 bases and J 1 base, with 14 bases left between them. The CDR3 region has the DNA TGTGCCAGCAACAGTTTGTTTAGTTCTGGGGCCAACGTCCTGACTTTC. Its translation is CASNSLFSSGANVLTF.

This clone was seen a handful of times. The chain has TRBV20-1 and TRBJ2-5, with D unclear. Between the trimmed V and J ends, which lost 3 bases and 5 bases, there was a span of 7 bases. Germline values: CDR1 DFQATT, CDR2 SNEGSKA (reference sequence). The length of the CDR3 is 11 residues. CDR3 sequence: CSASGLETQYF. The CDR3 DNA is TGCAGTGCTAGTGGTTTGGAGACCCAGTACTTC.

The chain is built from TRBV4-3 and TRBJ1-2, with D uncertain. The CDR3 contains 16 residues. The ends were cut back, 0 bases at V and 1 base at J, with 12 bases in the middle. The germline CDR1 and CDR2 sequences are LGHNA and YSLEER. The DNA for the CDR3 is TGCGCCAGCAGCCAAGATCTGGGCGAGTTTAACTATGGCTACACCTTC. As protein: CASSQDLGEFNYGYTF.

The V gene is TRBV4-3, the J gene TRBJ2-7; D possibly corresponds to TRBD1 (6 bases). V was cut by 4 bases and J by 7 bases, with 14 bases left in between. Germline V gene data show CDR1 as LGHNA and CDR2 as YSLEER. The CDR3 is made up of 13 amino acids. This chain's CDR3 is CASSLQGPDEQYF. The CDR3 bases are TGCGCCAGCAGCCTCCAGGGGCCGGATGAGCAGTACTTC.

This clone was seen more than once but under ten times. V and J are TRBV29-1 and TRBJ2-1, with TRBD2 matching 10 bases. V gave up 7 bases and J gave up 8 bases; unmatched junction bases: 5. The V gene's germline CDR1 is SQVTM and CDR2 ANQGSEA. The CDR3 runs 12 residues. The CDR3 region is CSAGTSVYEQFF. CDR3 coding DNA: TGCAGCGCGGGGACTAGCGTTTATGAGCAGTTCTTC.

The rearrangement joins TRBV29-1 to TRBJ2-1, with 9 bases lining up with TRBD1. This CDR3 is 13 amino acids long. The germline gives CDR1 SQVTM, CDR2 ANQGSEA. V lost 7 bases, J lost 5 bases, and 6 bases stayed unmatched. CDR3 DNA sequence: TGCAGCGCTACCGGGACAGGGAACAATGAGCAGTTCTTC. Translated: CSATGTGNNEQFF.

This chain uses TRBV27 with TRBJ2-7; TRBD2 matches at 11 bases. CDR1 and CDR2 (germline): MNHEY, SMNVEV (reference sequence). The V segment lost 6 bases and the J segment 0 bases; nucleotides outside the gene matches: 1. The length of the CDR3 is 14 residues. For the CDR3, the DNA is TGTGCCAGCAGGACTAGCGGGGTCTCCTACGAGCAGTACTTC. It specifies CASRTSGVSYEQYF.

The V gene is TRBV29-1, the J gene TRBJ1-2, with a tentative D call TRBD1 (6 bases). V gave up 3 bases and J gave up 4 bases, with 12 bases separating them. The CDR3 has 13 residues. CDR1 and CDR2 (germline): SQVTM, ANQGSEA. CDR3 in amino acids: CSVDRGASYGYTF. CDR3 in DNA: TGCAGCGTTGACAGGGGCGCTAGCTATGGCTACACCTTC.

CDR3: CAWIPGQVGNTIYF. The CDR3 coding sequence is TGTGCCTGGATTCCGGGACAGGTTGGAAACACCATATATTTT. The chain uses TRBV30 and TRBJ1-3, with 8 bases matching TRBD1. The CDR3 runs to 14 residues. The J segment lost 3 bases and the V segment lost 4 bases, leaving 5 bases of the junction unmatched. Germline values: CDR1 GTSNPN, CDR2 SVGIG (reference sequence).

This clone showed up just a few times. The chain joins TRBV7-9 to TRBJ1-2; 7 bases agree with TRBD1. The CDR3 loop spans 14 amino acids. V shed 4 bases, J shed 7 bases, and the junction held 9 bases outside the gene matches. In germline, CDR1 is SEHNR, CDR2 FQNEAQ (reference sequence). CDR3 DNA sequence: TGTGCCAGCAGCTCAGACAGGGTCCCATCTGGCTACACCTTC. Translation: CASSSDRVPSGYTF. Combining the CDR3 with reference TRBV7-9 and TRBJ1-2 gives the whole variable domain DTGVSQNPRHKITKRGQNVTFRCDPISEHNRLYWYRQTLGQGPEFLTYFQNEAQLEKSRLLSDRFSAERPKGSFSTLEIQRTEQGDSAMYLCASSSDRVPSGYTFGSGTRLTVV.